The clone carrying this T cell receptor beta chain has only a few counts. Germline V gene data show CDR1 as MNHNY and CDR2 as SVGAGI (reference sequence). V shed 2 bases and J 5 bases; nucleotides not matched to a gene: 7. This CDR3 region has 15 residues. The data were taken from a study of OX40 agonist ivuxolimab in advanced cancers. Here immunoSEQ multiplex PCR was the method, and the copy in TCRdb shows in-frame clones only, minus some. Seen here are about 58,000 clones, more than 80% observed once, and the top ten hold 0.75%. The J gene is TRBJ2-7, the V gene TRBV6-6; 9 bases match TRBD1. This clonotype was obtained from an adult with an advanced solid tumor such as melanoma, head and neck, liver or kidney cancer. The source material was CD4+ or CD8+ T cells sorted from blood, sampled in a trial of the OX40 agonist ivuxolimab. The CDR3 sequence is CASSYPGTGLDEQYF. The CDR3 DNA sequence: TGTGCCAGCAGTTACCCCGGGACAGGGTTGGACGAGCAGTACTTC.